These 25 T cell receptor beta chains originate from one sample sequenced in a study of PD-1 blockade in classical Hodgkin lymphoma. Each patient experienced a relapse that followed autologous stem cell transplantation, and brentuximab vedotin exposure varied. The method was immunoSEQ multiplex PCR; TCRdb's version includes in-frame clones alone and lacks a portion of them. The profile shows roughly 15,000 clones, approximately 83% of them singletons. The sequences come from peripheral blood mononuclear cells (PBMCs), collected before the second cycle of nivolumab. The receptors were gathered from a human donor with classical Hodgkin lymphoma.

CDR3 bases: TGTGCCACCAGCAGAGGGCCGGATATAATGAACACTGAAGCTTTCTTT. Residues: CATSRGPDIMNTEAFF. The chain couples TRBV15 to TRBJ1-1; D call uncertain. Trimming stripped 1 base from V and 0 bases from J, with 12 bases between. This CDR3 has 16 amino acids. The germline V gene encodes CDR1 LNHNV and CDR2 YYDKDF (reference sequence).

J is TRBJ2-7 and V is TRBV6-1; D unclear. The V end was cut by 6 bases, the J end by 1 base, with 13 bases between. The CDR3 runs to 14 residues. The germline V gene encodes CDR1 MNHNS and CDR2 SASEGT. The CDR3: CASSPQRLSYEQYF. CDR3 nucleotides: TGTGCCAGCAGCCCCCAGAGGCTTTCCTACGAGCAGTACTTC.

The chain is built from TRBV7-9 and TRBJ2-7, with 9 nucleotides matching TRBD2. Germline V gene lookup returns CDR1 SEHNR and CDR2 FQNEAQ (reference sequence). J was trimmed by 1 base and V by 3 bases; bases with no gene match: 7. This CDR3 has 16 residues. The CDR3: CASSLAGGPVSYEQYF. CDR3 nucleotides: TGTGCCAGCAGCTTGGCGGGAGGGCCCGTTTCCTACGAGCAGTACTTC.

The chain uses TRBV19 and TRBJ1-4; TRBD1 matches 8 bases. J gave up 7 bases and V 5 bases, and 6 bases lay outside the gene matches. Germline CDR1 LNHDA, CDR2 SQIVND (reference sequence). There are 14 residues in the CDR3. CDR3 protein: CASSRQGAGEKLFF. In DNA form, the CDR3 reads TGTGCCAGTAGTCGCCAGGGGGCGGGTGAAAAACTGTTTTTT. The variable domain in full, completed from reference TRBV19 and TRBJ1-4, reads DGGITQSPKYLFRKEGQNVTLSCEQNLNHDAMYWYRQDPGQGLRLIYYSQIVNDFQKGDIAEGYSVSREKKESFPLTVTSAQKNPTAFYLCASSRQGAGEKLFFGSGTQLSVL.

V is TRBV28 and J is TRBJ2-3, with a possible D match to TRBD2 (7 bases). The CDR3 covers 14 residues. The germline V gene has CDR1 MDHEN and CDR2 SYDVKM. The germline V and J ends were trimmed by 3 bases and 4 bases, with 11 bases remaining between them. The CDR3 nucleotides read TGTGCCAGCAGTTTTCAGGGGAGGGCAGATACGCAGTATTTT. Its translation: CASSFQGRADTQYF.

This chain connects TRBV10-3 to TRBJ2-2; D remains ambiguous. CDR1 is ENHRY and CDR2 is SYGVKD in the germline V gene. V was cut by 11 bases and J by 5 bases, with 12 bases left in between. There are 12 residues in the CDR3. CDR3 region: CAAQRSTGELFF. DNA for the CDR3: TGTGCCGCGCAGAGAAGTACCGGGGAGCTGTTTTTT.

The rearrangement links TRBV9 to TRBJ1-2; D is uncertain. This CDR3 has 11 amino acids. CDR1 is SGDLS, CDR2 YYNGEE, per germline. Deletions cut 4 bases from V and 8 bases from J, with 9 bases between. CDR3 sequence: CASSLDAGYTF. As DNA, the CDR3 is TGTGCCAGCAGCCTAGACGCCGGCTACACCTTC.

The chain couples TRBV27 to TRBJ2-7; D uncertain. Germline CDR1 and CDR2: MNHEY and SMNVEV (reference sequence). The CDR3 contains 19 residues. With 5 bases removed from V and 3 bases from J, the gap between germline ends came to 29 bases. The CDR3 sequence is CASSTTLPGSVGPLYEQYF. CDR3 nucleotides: TGTGCCAGCAGTACCACCCTGCCGGGCTCCGTCGGCCCGCTCTACGAGCAGTACTTC.

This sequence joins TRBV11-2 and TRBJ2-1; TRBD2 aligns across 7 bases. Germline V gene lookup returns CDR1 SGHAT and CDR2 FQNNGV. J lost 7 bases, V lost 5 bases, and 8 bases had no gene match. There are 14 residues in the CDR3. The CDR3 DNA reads TGTGCCAGCAGCCGCGGGGGAGCGGGGAATGAGCAGTTCTTC. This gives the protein CASSRGGAGNEQFF. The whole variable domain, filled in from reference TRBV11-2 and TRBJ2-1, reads EAGVAQSPRYKIIEKRQSVAFWCNPISGHATLYWYQQILGQGPKLLIQFQNNGVVDDSQLPKDRFSAERLKGVDSTLKIQPAKLEDSAVYLCASSRGGAGNEQFFGPGTRLTVL.

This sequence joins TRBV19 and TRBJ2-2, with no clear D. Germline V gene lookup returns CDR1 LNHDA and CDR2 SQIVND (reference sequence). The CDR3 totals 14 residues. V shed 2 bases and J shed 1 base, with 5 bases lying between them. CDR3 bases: TGTGCCAGTAGTATACGACAGAACACCGGGGAGCTGTTTTTT. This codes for CASSIRQNTGELFF.

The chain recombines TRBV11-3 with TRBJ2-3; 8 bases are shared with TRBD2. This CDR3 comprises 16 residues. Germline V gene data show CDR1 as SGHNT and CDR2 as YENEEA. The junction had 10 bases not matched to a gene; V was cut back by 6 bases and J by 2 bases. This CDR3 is CASRPGVAGPTDTQYF. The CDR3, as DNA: TGTGCCAGCAGACCCGGGGTAGCGGGACCCACAGATACGCAGTATTTT.

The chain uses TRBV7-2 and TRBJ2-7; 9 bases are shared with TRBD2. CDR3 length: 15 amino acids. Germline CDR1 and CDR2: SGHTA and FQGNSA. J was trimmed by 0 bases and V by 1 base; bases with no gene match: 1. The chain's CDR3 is CASSLGLAASYEQYF. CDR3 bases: TGTGCCAGCAGCTTAGGACTAGCGGCCTCCTACGAGCAGTACTTC.

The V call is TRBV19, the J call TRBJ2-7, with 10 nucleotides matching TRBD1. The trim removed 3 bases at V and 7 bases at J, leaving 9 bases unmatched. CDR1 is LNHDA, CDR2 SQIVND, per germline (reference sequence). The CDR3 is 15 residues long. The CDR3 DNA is TGTGCCAGTAGTATGACCGGGACAGGGGCCACGGAGCAGTACTTC. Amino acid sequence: CASSMTGTGATEQYF.

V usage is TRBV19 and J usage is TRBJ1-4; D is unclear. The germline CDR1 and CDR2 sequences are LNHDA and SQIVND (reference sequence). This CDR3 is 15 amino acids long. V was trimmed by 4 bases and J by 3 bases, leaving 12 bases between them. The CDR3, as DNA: TGTGCCAGTAGTAGCATAGGGTTGTCTAATGAAAAACTGTTTTTT. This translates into CASSSIGLSNEKLFF.

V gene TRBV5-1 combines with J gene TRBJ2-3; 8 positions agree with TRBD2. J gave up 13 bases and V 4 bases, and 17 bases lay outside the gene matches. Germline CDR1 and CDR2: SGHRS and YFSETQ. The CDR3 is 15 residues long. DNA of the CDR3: TGCGCCAGCAGCCTAGAGCCTGGAGCGGGGGCTAGGGAGTATTTT. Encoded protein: CASSLEPGAGAREYF.

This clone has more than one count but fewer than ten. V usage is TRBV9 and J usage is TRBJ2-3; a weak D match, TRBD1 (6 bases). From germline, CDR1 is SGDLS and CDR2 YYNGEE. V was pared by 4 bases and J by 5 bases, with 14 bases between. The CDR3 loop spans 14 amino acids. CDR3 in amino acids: CASSSSLRGDTQYF. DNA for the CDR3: TGTGCCAGCAGCTCGAGCCTCAGGGGAGATACGCAGTATTTT. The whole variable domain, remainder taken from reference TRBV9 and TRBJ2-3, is DSGVTQTPKHLITATGQRVTLRCSPRSGDLSVYWYQQSLDQGLQFLIQYYNGEERAKGNILERFSAQQFPDLHSELNLSSLELGDSALYFCASSSSLRGDTQYFGPGTRLTVL.

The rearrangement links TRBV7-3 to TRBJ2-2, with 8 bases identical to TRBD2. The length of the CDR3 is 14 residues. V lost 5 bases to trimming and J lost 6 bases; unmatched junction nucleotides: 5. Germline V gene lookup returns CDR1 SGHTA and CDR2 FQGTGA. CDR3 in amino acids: CASSERTSPGELFF. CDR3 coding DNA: TGTGCCAGCAGCGAACGGACTAGCCCCGGGGAGCTGTTTTTT.

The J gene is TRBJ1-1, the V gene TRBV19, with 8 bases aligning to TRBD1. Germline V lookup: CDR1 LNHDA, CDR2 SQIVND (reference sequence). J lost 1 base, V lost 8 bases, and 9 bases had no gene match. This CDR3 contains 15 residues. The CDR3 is CASDDLGQGNTEAFF. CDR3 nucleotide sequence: TGTGCCAGTGACGACCTCGGACAGGGGAACACTGAAGCTTTCTTT.

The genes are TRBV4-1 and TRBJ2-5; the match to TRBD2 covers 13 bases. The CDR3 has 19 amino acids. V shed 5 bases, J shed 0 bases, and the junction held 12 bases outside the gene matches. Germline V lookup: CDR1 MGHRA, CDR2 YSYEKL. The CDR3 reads CASSSGPGLAGKYQETQYF. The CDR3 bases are TGCGCCAGCAGCTCCGGCCCGGGACTAGCGGGAAAGTACCAAGAGACCCAGTACTTC.

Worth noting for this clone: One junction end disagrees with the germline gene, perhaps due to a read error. CDR3 nucleotides: TGCGCCAGCCGCTTACAAGAGACCCAGTACTTC. This sequence encodes CASRLQETQYF. The J gene is TRBJ2-5, the V gene TRBV5-1; D gene unclear. Germline CDR1 reads SGHRS; CDR2 reads YFSETQ. This CDR3 contains 11 residues.

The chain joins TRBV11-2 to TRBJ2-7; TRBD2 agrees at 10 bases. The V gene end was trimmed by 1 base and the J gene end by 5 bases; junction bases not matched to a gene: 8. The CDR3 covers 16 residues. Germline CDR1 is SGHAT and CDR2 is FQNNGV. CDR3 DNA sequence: TGTGCCAGCAGCTTAGTAGAGTCTAGCGGGAGCAACGAGCAGTACTTC. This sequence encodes CASSLVESSGSNEQYF.

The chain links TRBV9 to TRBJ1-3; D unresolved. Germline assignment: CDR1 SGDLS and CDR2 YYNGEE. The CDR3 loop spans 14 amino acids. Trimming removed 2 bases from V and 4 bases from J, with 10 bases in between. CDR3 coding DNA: TGTGCCAGCAGCGTGGTCGGAAGGGGAAACACCATATATTTT. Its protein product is CASSVVGRGNTIYF.

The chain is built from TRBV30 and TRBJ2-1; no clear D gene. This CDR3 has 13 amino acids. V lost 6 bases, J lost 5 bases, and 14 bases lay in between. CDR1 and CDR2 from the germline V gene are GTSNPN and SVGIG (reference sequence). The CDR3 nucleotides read TGTGCCTGCGACTCGGGCAGAAACAATGAGCAGTTCTTC. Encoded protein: CACDSGRNNEQFF.

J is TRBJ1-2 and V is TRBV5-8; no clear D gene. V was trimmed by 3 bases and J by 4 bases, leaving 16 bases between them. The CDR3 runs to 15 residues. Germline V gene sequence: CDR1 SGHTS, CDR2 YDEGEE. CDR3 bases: TGTGCCAGCAGCTCATTCACCCGGCCCAGCTATGGCTACACCTTC. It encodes CASSSFTRPSYGYTF.

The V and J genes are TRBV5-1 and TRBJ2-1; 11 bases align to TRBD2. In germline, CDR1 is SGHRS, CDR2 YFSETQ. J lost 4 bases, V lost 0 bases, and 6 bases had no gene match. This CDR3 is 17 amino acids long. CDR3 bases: TGCGCCAGCAGCTTGGCTCTAGCGGGAGGCGCATACAATGAGCAGTTCTTC. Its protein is CASSLALAGGAYNEQFF.